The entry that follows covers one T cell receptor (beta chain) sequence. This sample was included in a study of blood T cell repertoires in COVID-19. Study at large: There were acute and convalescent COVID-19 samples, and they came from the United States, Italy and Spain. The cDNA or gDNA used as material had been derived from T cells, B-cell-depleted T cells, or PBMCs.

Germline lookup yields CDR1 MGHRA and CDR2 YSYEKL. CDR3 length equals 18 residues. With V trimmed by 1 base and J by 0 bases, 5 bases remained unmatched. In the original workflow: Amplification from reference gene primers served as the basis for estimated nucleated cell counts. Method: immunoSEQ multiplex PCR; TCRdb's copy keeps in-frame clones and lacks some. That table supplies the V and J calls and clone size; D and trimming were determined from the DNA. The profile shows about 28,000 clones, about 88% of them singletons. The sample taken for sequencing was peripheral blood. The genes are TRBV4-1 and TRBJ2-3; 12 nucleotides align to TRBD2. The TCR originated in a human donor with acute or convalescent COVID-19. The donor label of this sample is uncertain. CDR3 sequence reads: CASSQGTSGGPSTDTQYF. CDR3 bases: TGCGCCAGCAGCCAAGGAACTAGCGGGGGGCCAAGCACAGATACGCAGTATTTT.